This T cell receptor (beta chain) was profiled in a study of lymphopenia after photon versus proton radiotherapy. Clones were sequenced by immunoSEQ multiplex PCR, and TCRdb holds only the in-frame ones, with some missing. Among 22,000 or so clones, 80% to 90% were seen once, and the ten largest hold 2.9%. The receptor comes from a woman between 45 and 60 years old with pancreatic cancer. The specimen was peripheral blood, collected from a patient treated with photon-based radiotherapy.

The CDR3 DNA sequence: TGTGCCGGACAAGGGACCGCGTGGGAGCAGTACTTC. Amino acids: CAGQGTAWEQYF. The J gene is TRBJ2-7, the V gene TRBV6-1; D tentatively reads TRBD1 or TRBD2 (5 bases each). This CDR3 has 12 residues. V shed 11 bases and J shed 7 bases, with 18 bases lying between them. Germline CDR1 MNHNS, CDR2 SASEGT.